The 20 T cell receptor beta chains presented below share a single source sample, sequenced in a study of shared clonotypes between healthy human individuals (dated by TCRdb to the early 2020s). Library preparation employed the immunoSEQ multiplex PCR assay. In TCRdb, the immuneACCESS table is reduced to in-frame sequences with V and J assigned. These tables do not hold every clone; where another copy was compared, an unresolved V gene accounts for under half, and the others remain unexplained. Recorded for this sample are 450,000 to 500,000 clones; approximately 81% of them occurred a single time. The top ten hold approximately 12% of the sample. The sequencing sample was made of PBMCs. The receptors come from a woman between 40 and 50 years old in good health. Some clones in this sample may be carry-over from other donors' samples.

As concerns this clone: No conserved phenylalanine or tryptophan ends this CDR3, so it is likely a read error. This rearrangement joins TRBV30 to TRBJ1-5, with D unresolved. This CDR3 spans 14 amino acids. Germline CDR1 GTSNPN, CDR2 SVGIG (reference sequence). V gave up 3 bases and J gave up 4 bases, with 13 bases separating them. CDR3 region: CAWSGTMANQPQHS. The DNA of the CDR3 is TGTGCCTGGAGCGGCACTATGGCGAATCAGCCCCAGCATTCT.

The chain recombines TRBV29-1 with TRBJ2-5; the D is unclear. With 4 bases removed from V and 1 base from J, the gap between germline ends came to 7 bases. The CDR3 length is 12 residues. Germline V lookup: CDR1 SQVTM, CDR2 ANQGSEA. CDR3 protein: CSVAGSQETQYF. The CDR3 DNA reads TGCAGCGTTGCGGGTTCCCAAGAGACCCAGTACTTC. Together with reference TRBV29-1 and TRBJ2-5, the CDR3 gives the full variable domain: SAVISQKPSRDICQRGTSLTIQCQVDSQVTMMFWYRQQPGQSLTLIATANQGSEATYESGFVIDKFPISRPNLTFSTLTVSNMSPEDSSIYLCSVAGSQETQYFGPGTRLLVL.

The V call is TRBV4-1, the J call TRBJ2-5, with D perhaps being TRBD1 or TRBD2 (5 bases each). From germline, CDR1 is MGHRA and CDR2 YSYEKL. The CDR3 has 14 residues. Trimming shortened V by 0 bases and J by 4 bases, and 9 bases separated the two germline ends. DNA of the CDR3: TGCGCCAGCAGCCAAGATCCAGGGAGAGAGACCCAGTACTTC. It codes for CASSQDPGRETQYF.

The chain joins TRBV7-7 to TRBJ1-2; D is perhaps TRBD1 (5 bases). Germline V gives CDR1 SSHAT, CDR2 FNYEAQ (reference sequence). V was cut by 2 bases and J by 3 bases, with 13 bases left in between. The CDR3 length is 15 residues. The CDR3 DNA reads TGTGCCAGCAGCTTATTGACCACAGGAGACTATGGCTACACCTTC. This codes for CASSLLTTGDYGYTF. The full variable domain, completed using reference TRBV7-7 and TRBJ1-2, is GAGVSQSPRYKVTKRGQDVTLRCDPISSHATLYWYQQALGQGPEFLTYFNYEAQPDKSGLPSDRFSAERPEGSISTLTIQRTEQRDSAMYRCASSLLTTGDYGYTFGSGTRLTVV.

The chain recombines TRBV20-1 with TRBJ1-1; no clear D gene. The germline V gene has CDR1 DFQATT and CDR2 SNEGSKA (reference sequence). The V gene lost 3 bases and the J gene lost 8 bases, with 7 bases spanning the gap. This CDR3 spans 10 amino acids. CDR3 nucleotide sequence: TGCAGTGCTAGGGGGTGGGAAGCTTTCTTT. Translation: CSARGWEAFF.

This chain connects TRBV2 to TRBJ1-1; D uncertain. The germline V gene has CDR1 SNHLY and CDR2 FYNNEI. The V gene lost 7 bases and the J gene lost 0 bases, with 12 bases spanning the gap. The CDR3 spans 14 residues. CDR3 in amino acids: CASTPGSLNTEAFF. DNA for the CDR3: TGTGCCAGCACCCCGGGGAGTTTGAACACTGAAGCTTTCTTT.

The rearrangement joins TRBV7-2 to TRBJ2-1; no reliable D call. Germline CDR1 and CDR2: SGHTA and FQGNSA. Trimming took off 4 bases at V and 0 bases at J, with 13 bases between the two ends. The CDR3 has 16 residues. The CDR3 bases are TGTGCCAGCAGCTCAAGGCGCGTGAGCTCCTACAATGAGCAGTTCTTC. It codes for CASSSRRVSSYNEQFF.

The rearrangement uses TRBV27 and TRBJ1-5; 9 bases map to TRBD1. This CDR3 comprises 16 residues. The germline V gene encodes CDR1 MNHEY and CDR2 SMNVEV (reference sequence). V lost 6 bases and J lost 3; bases outside the gene matches: 9. The CDR3 protein is CASRPPGQGSNQPQHF. DNA of the CDR3: TGTGCCAGCAGGCCTCCGGGACAGGGTTCCAATCAGCCCCAGCATTTT.

This clone has ten or more counts. This same CDR3 is encoded by further DNA sequences in the sample. The CDR3 DNA is TGTGCCAGCAGCGACAGACAGGGGCTAGGGGATGAAAAACTGTTTTTT. Encoded protein: CASSDRQGLGDEKLFF. The rearrangement uses TRBV5-4 and TRBJ1-4; TRBD1 matches at 8 bases. V lost 4 bases and J lost 6; bases outside the gene matches: 11. This CDR3 spans 16 amino acids. CDR1 and CDR2 from the germline V gene are SGHNT and YYREEE (reference sequence).

This clone was observed a single time. One end of the junction is discordant with germline, which a read error may explain. This chain uses TRBV30 with TRBJ1-1; D not certain. This CDR3 region has 13 residues. The germline CDR1 and CDR2 sequences are GTSNPN and SVGIG (reference sequence). The CDR3 region has the DNA TGTGCCTGGAGTGTTCGGCTGAACACTGAAACTTTCTTT. Its translation: CAWSVRLNTETFF.

CDR3 loop: CASSLGLNEQFF. The DNA of the CDR3 is TGTGCCAGCAGCTTAGGATTAAATGAGCAGTTCTTC. The V gene is TRBV13, the J gene TRBJ2-1; unclear D gene. V lost 0 bases, J lost 7 bases, and 4 bases lay in between. Germline V lookup: CDR1 PRHDT, CDR2 FYEKMQ (reference sequence). The CDR3 contains 12 residues.

This sequence joins TRBV7-9 and TRBJ2-3; unclear D gene. Trimming removed 5 bases at V and 2 bases at J, with 5 bases between. Germline values: CDR1 SEHNR, CDR2 FQNEAQ (reference sequence). The CDR3 contains 12 residues. CDR3: CASSRDTDTQYF. The CDR3 DNA reads TGTGCCAGCAGCAGAGACACAGATACGCAGTATTTT.

The J gene is TRBJ2-5, the V gene TRBV15; 9 positions agree with TRBD1. Looked up from germline, CDR1 is LNHNV and CDR2 is YYDKDF (reference sequence). CDR3 size: 15 residues. V lost 1 base to trimming and J lost 0 bases; unmatched junction nucleotides: 0. The CDR3 DNA reads TGTGCCACCAGCAGAGGGACAGGGGACCAAGAGACCCAGTACTTC. Translation gives CATSRGTGDQETQYF. Variable domain in full (rest from reference TRBV15 and TRBJ2-5): DAMVIQNPRYQVTQFGKPVTLSCSQTLNHNVMYWYQQKSSQAPKLLFHYYDKDFNNEADTPDNFQSRRPNTSFCFLDIRSPGLGDTAMYLCATSRGTGDQETQYFGPGTRLLVL.

The genes are TRBV4-1 and TRBJ2-7, with TRBD2 matching over 7 bases. With V trimmed by 4 bases and J by 2 bases, 5 bases remained unmatched. The V gene's germline CDR1 is MGHRA and CDR2 YSYEKL. This CDR3 spans 14 amino acids. The CDR3 nucleotides are TGCGCCAGCAGCCGGGTTAGCGGGCCCTACGAGCAGTACTTC. Amino acids: CASSRVSGPYEQYF.

The V and J genes are TRBV7-9 and TRBJ1-2; D remains unclear. The CDR3 covers 14 residues. The ends were cut back, 5 bases at V and 4 bases at J, with 14 bases in the middle. Germline V gene lookup returns CDR1 SEHNR and CDR2 FQNEAQ (reference sequence). CDR3 nucleotides: TGTGCCAGCAGCCCTGAAGACACTTTCTATGGCTACACCTTC. Translating it yields CASSPEDTFYGYTF.

The chain recombines TRBV2 with TRBJ2-3; no clear D gene. The CDR3 is 14 residues long. The ends were cut back, 2 bases at V and 4 bases at J, with 10 bases in the middle. The V gene's germline CDR1 is SNHLY and CDR2 FYNNEI. The CDR3 DNA follows: TGTGCCAGCAGTGAACACCCAGGCCCAGATACGCAGTATTTT. It codes for CASSEHPGPDTQYF.

As for this clone: This could be a read error, since a much larger clone is one nucleotide away. Other DNA sequences from this sample encode an identical CDR3 as well. The J gene is TRBJ2-6, the V gene TRBV11-2; 9 bases are a match to TRBD1. Per germline, CDR1 SGHAT and CDR2 FQNNGV. There are 17 residues in the CDR3. This CDR3 is CASSVTGGKAGANVLTF. The DNA of the CDR3 is TGTGCTAGCAGTGTGACAGGGGGTAAGGCTGGGGCCAACGTCCTGACTTTC.

CDR3 DNA sequence: TGTGCCAGCAGTTTAGGGCACCTAAAGCTGTACGAGCAGTACTTC. Residues: CASSLGHLKLYEQYF. The V and J genes are TRBV28 and TRBJ2-7; D remains ambiguous. Germline CDR1 MDHEN, CDR2 SYDVKM. There are 15 residues in the CDR3. Between the trimmed V and J ends, which lost 2 bases and 4 bases, there was a span of 15 bases.

The chain combines TRBV7-4 with TRBJ2-7; D gene uncertain. CDR3 length: 11 amino acids. Trimming pared 1 base from V and 12 bases from J, leaving 10 bases between. Germline V gene sequence: CDR1 SGHVT, CDR2 SQSDAQ. CDR3 residues: CASSLEARMYF. CDR3 nucleotides: TGTGCCAGCAGCTTAGAGGCCAGAATGTACTTC.

Note on this clone: A read error is possible here, since a much larger clone lies one base away. Additional DNA sequences in this sample encode the identical CDR3. This rearrangement joins TRBV30 to TRBJ2-7; TRBD2 matches 9 bases. After removal of 5 bases from V and 4 bases from J, the junction contained 9 bases not matched to a gene. Germline CDR1 reads GTSNPN; CDR2 reads SVGIG (reference sequence). This CDR3 contains 14 residues. The CDR3 sequence: CAWRKAGGSYEQYF. The CDR3 region has the DNA TGTGCCTGGCGAAAAGCGGGAGGCTCTTACGAGCAGTACTTC.